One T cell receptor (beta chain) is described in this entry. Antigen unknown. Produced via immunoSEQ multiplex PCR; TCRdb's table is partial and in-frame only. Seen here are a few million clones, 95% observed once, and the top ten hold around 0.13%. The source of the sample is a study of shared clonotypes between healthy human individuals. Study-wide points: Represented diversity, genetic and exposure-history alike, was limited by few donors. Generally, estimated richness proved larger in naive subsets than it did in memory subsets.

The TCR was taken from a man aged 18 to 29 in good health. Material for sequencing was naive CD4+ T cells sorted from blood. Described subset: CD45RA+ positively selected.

The CDR3 reads CASSLLMGQGWAEQYF. CDR3 sequence (DNA): TGTGCCAGCAGTCTACTTATGGGACAGGGGTGGGCCGAGCAGTACTTC. The chain recombines TRBV28 with TRBJ2-7; 10 bases fit TRBD1. The V and J ends lost 5 bases and 6 bases, in that order; junction bases with no gene match: 13. This CDR3 region has 16 residues. Germline CDR1 is MDHEN and CDR2 is SYDVKM.